This T cell receptor (beta chain) is drawn from a study of PD-1 blockade in classical Hodgkin lymphoma. The CDR3 is 13 residues long. CDR1 and CDR2 from the germline V gene are SGHTA and FQGNSA. V lost 1 base and J 9 bases, leaving 10 bases between the germline ends. Relapse after autologous stem cell transplantation occurred in every patient, and brentuximab vedotin exposure varied. Assay: immunoSEQ multiplex PCR; the TCRdb copy retains only in-frame clones and omits some. This sample carries around 45,000 clones, almost 90% of them seen once, and the ten largest clones take just over 9%. The receptor's source is a human donor with classical Hodgkin lymphoma. The sequences come from peripheral blood mononuclear cells (PBMCs), collected at baseline. The rearrangement uses TRBV7-2 and TRBJ2-1; perhaps D is TRBD1 or TRBD2 (6 bases each). The chain's CDR3 is CASSLVQGGEQFF. For the CDR3, the DNA is TGTGCCAGCAGCTTAGTACAGGGAGGTGAGCAGTTCTTC.